Following are 5 T cell receptor beta chains from one sample sequenced in a study of post-analysis software for immune sequencing data. Study-level findings and limits: TRBV5-6, TRBV5-1 and TRBV20-1 belonged to a set of roughly five TRBV segments that were more frequent in patients than controls.

Their recognized antigens are unknown. Researchers reported that TCR beta cDNA libraries carried unique molecular identifiers. TCRdb ran MiXCR on the PCR reads and lists one entry per CDR3 protein. This sample has 350,000 to 450,000 distinct CDR3 sequences, with less than 40% found just once. The sample comprised blood. Receptors were obtained from a girl between 5 and 17 years old with multiple sclerosis.

This chain's CDR3 is CSARLPTGGDEKLFF. In nucleotides, the CDR3 is TGCAGTGCTAGGCTCCCGACAGGGGGGGATGAAAAACTGTTTTTT. The V gene is TRBV20-1, the J gene TRBJ1-4, with 9 bases aligning to TRBD1. CDR1 is DFQATT, CDR2 SNEGSKA, per germline (reference sequence). V was clipped by 3 bases and J by 6 bases; unmatched bases: 8. The CDR3 length is 15 residues.

This clonotype was counted only a few times. The CDR3 nucleotides read TGTGCCAGCGGAGGGTGGGCCTACGAGCAGTACTTC. Translating gives CASGGWAYEQYF. The rearrangement uses TRBV28 and TRBJ2-5, with D perhaps TRBD2 (6 bases). Gene TRBJ2-7 matches the end of the DNA better, so the J call may be wrong. The CDR3 consists of 12 residues. Germline-derived CDR1 and CDR2 are MDHEN and SYDVKM.

The chain uses TRBV6-6 and TRBJ1-5, with 9 bases identical to TRBD1. CDR3 length: 14 residues. Germline V gene sequence: CDR1 MNHNY, CDR2 SVGAGI (reference sequence). Unmatched junction bases numbered 9, after V lost 8 bases and J lost 7 bases. As DNA, the CDR3 is TGTGCCAGCGTGATCACAGGGGGCGGGCAGCCCCAGCATTTT. Translation: CASVITGGGQPQHF.

This clonotype was detected only a few times. This chain links TRBV7-6 with TRBJ2-1, with D uncertain. Germline V gene data show CDR1 as SGHVS and CDR2 as FNYEAQ. The CDR3 consists of 13 residues. With 3 bases removed from V and 9 bases from J, the gap between germline ends came to 12 bases. In DNA, the CDR3 is TGTGCCAGCAGCTTCGGGCCAGCTTCTGAGCAGTTCTTC. It yields the protein CASSFGPASEQFF.

This clonotype was observed a few times. This sequence joins TRBV28 and TRBJ2-7; possibly TRBD1 for D (5 bases). V lost 5 bases to trimming and J lost 7 bases, with 9 bases between them. The CDR3 runs 11 residues. Germline V gene sequence: CDR1 MDHEN, CDR2 SYDVKM. The CDR3 coding sequence is TGTGCCAGCAGTCCCCACAGGGAGCAGTACTTC. Its translation: CASSPHREQYF. Looking up the rest from reference TRBV28 and TRBJ2-7 gives the full variable domain: DVKVTQSSRYLVKRTGEKVFLECVQDMDHENMFWYRQDPGLGLRLIYFSYDVKMKEKGDIPEGYSVSREKKERFSLILESASTNQTSMYLCASSPHREQYFGPGTRLTVT.